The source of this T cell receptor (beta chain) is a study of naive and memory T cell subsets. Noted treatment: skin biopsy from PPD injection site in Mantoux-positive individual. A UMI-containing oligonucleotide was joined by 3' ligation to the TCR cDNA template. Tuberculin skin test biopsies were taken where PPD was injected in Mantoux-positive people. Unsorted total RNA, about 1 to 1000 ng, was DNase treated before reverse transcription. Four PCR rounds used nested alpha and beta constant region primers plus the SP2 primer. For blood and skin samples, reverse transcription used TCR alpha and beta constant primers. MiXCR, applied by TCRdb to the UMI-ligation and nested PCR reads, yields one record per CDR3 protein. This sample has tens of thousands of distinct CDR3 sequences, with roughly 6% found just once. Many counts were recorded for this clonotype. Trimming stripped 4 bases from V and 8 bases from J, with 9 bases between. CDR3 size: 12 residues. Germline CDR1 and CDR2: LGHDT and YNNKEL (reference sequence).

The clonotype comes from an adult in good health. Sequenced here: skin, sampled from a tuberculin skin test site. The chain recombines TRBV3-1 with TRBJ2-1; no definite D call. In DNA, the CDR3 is TGTGCCAGCAGCCCTCCCAGCGATGAGCAGTTCTTC. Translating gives CASSPPSDEQFF.